The clone carrying this T cell receptor (beta chain) was seen repeatedly, ten times or more. Antigen specificity is unknown. The source of the sample is a study of T cells in Graves' hyperthyroidism and ophthalmopathy. General study findings and limits: Appearing also in blood were most of the thyroid clonotypes expanded above 0.001.

Germline V gene sequence: CDR1 LGHDT, CDR2 YNNKEL (reference sequence). The CDR3 consists of 15 residues. V dropped 3 bases and J dropped 6; count of bases not matched to a gene: 7. Amplified TCR beta CDR3 regions derived from RNA transcripts. Primed by the HTBI set, a first-round RT-PCR was run on the TCR CDR3. A single record per CDR3 protein comes from TCRdb applying MiXCR to the multiplex PCR reads. The sample yields 500,000 to 750,000 distinct CDR3 sequences, 14% seen once. Uncontrolled infection, other autoimmune disease, pregnancy or lactation led to exclusion. The PBMCs were sourced from fresh peripheral blood (about 10 ml).

The V gene is TRBV3-1, the J gene TRBJ2-3; 9 nucleotides agree with TRBD1. The sample consisted of blood. The sequence came from a woman aged 18-29 years with Graves' ophthalmopathy. CDR3 coding DNA: TGTGCCAGCAGCCAGAGCACAGGGGGCGCCGATACGCAGTATTTT. It specifies CASSQSTGGADTQYF.